Here is one T cell receptor (beta chain) with its context. The sample is drawn from a study of glioma-infiltrating T cells after dendritic cell vaccination. Study-level information: Autologous tumor lysate-pulsed dendritic cell vaccination was given between the early 2000s and the early 2010s.

The immunoSEQ assay amplified TCRB CDR3 from up to about 2 ug DNA. The repertoire was sequenced with immunoSEQ multiplex PCR; TCRdb's copy has only in-frame clones and lacks some. The sample has roughly 68,000 clones; 82% are singletons. The CDR3 consists of 13 residues. CDR1 is ENHRY and CDR2 is SYGVKD in the germline V gene. The ends were cut back, 3 bases at V and 2 bases at J, with 7 bases in the middle. The sequencing here drew on blood, taken before dendritic cell vaccination. This chain uses TRBV10-3 with TRBJ1-1; D unresolved. This receptor was obtained from a human donor with glioblastoma. The CDR3 nucleotides are TGTGCCATCAGTGACCGTGTAAACACTGAAGCTTTCTTT. Amino acid sequence: CAISDRVNTEAFF.